These T cell receptor beta chains were read from a single sample in a study of blood T cell repertoires in COVID-19. Generated by immunoSEQ multiplex PCR, the TCRdb table keeps only in-frame clones and is missing some. In the table there are more than 85,000 clones, about 81% of which are singletons. Source material: peripheral blood. All receptors come from a man in his 70s with acute or convalescent COVID-19. The CDR3 runs from the conserved cysteine through the conserved F or W. The order of the fields is J gene, clone size, V gene, D gene, CDR3 DNA, CDR3 protein. A D gene is named only where the DNA matches it firmly. Rows give clone size only sometimes, using once, few, many, or a class for an expanded clone.

TRBJ2-3	-	TRBV19	TRBD1	TGTGCCAGTAGTATACTTCGACAGGGGGCGCGGGATACGCAGTATTTT	CASSILRQGARDTQYF
TRBJ1-5	few	TRBV7-6	TRBD1	TGTGCCAGCAGCTTAGGGACAGGGCTTAGCAATCAGCCCCAGCATTTT	CASSLGTGLSNQPQHF
TRBJ2-7	-	TRBV10-3	-	TGTGCCATCAGAGGACAGGGAGGGTCTGACGAGCAGTACTTC	CAIRGQGGSDEQYF
TRBJ2-1	-	TRBV7-3	-	TGTGCCAGCAGCTTCCCCAAGCAGGGAGGTAACAATGAGCAGTTCTTC	CASSFPKQGGNNEQFF
TRBJ1-5	-	TRBV11-2	TRBD1	TGTGCCAGCAGCATGGACAGGGCACAACAGCCCCAGCATTTT	CASSMDRAQQPQHF
TRBJ2-1	-	TRBV11-2	TRBD2	TGTGCCAGCAGCGAGAAGCGGGAGGGAAATGAGCAGTTCTTC	CASSEKREGNEQFF
TRBJ2-2	-	TRBV5-6	-	TGTGCCAGCATTGGCGGGACGGCACACACCGGGGAGCTGTTTTTT	CASIGGTAHTGELFF
TRBJ1-5	-	TRBV7-6	TRBD1	TGTGCCAGCAGCCCCCGACAGGGCCTGAACAATCAGCCCCAGCATTTT	CASSPRQGLNNQPQHF
TRBJ1-4	-	TRBV5-1	-	TGCGCCAGCAGCTTGGACCCCAGAAAACTGTTTTTT	CASSLDPRKLFF
TRBJ2-7	-	TRBV11-2	TRBD1	TGTGCCAGCAGCTCCGGGACAGGGACCTACGAGCAGTACTTC	CASSSGTGTYEQYF
TRBJ1-4	-	TRBV27	TRBD1	TGTGCCAGCAGGCGACAGGGGGCGGGTAATGAAAAACTGTTTTTT	CASRRQGAGNEKLFF
TRBJ1-4	-	TRBV6-5	-	TGTGCCAGCAGGGGGAGGCCTGCAACTAATGAAAAACTGTTTTTT	CASRGRPATNEKLFF
TRBJ2-2	-	TRBV5-4	-	TGTGCCAGCAGACGAGACAGGAACACCGGGGAGCTGTTTTTT	CASRRDRNTGELFF
TRBJ2-1	-	TRBV7-6	-	TGTGCCAGCAGCAGGCCTAGCGAAAATGAGCAGTTCTTC	CASSRPSENEQFF
TRBJ2-2	-	TRBV5-4	TRBD1	TGTGCCAGCAGCACCTCCTCGACAGGGAAGTACACCGGGGAGCTGTTTTTT	CASSTSSTGKYTGELFF
TRBJ1-2	-	TRBV19	-	TGTGCCAGCCTATCGCGCGAGGGCCCGGGAGGCTACACCTTC	CASLSREGPGGYTF
TRBJ1-3	few	TRBV5-1	TRBD1	TGCGCCAGCGGGACAGGGGTCGGAAACACCATATATTTT	CASGTGVGNTIYF
TRBJ2-7	-	TRBV14	-	TGTGCCAGCAGCTTTTCCCGGGGAGCCTACGAGCAGTACTTC	CASSFSRGAYEQYF
TRBJ2-1	-	TRBV27	TRBD2	TGTGCCAGCTACGGACTAGCGGGGTACAATGAGCAGTTCTTC	CASYGLAGYNEQFF
TRBJ2-5	-	TRBV6-5	TRBD2	TGTGCCAGCAGTACTGTCAGGGCGGGGGGAGAGACCCAGTACTTC	CASSTVRAGGETQYF
TRBJ2-1	-	TRBV7-7	TRBD2	TGTGCTAGCAGTATCCTAGCGGGAGGGCGGGATGAGCAGTTCTTC	CASSILAGGRDEQFF
TRBJ2-1	-	TRBV28	TRBD2	TGTGCCAGCAGCCCGGGACTAGCGGCTCCGAGGAATGAGCAGTTCTTC	CASSPGLAAPRNEQFF
TRBJ2-7	-	TRBV7-6	TRBD2	TGTGCCAGCAGCCTACTAGCGGGAGAAGGCGAGCAGTACTTC	CASSLLAGEGEQYF
TRBJ2-1	-	TRBV28	-	TGTGCCAGCATTTGGGCAGGGGACTACAATGAGCAGTTCTTC	CASIWAGDYNEQFF
TRBJ1-6	-	TRBV4-1	-	TGCGCCAGCAGCCAATCCCCCCAGGGGTATAATTCACCCCTCCACTTT	CASSQSPQGYNSPLHF
TRBJ1-5	once	TRBV6-5	-	TGTGCCAGCAGTTACCGTCCCCGGGATCAGCCCCAGCATTTT	CASSYRPRDQPQHF
TRBJ1-2	-	TRBV6-6	-	TGTGCCAGCAGTTCTCCGGGACAAACCAACTATGGCTACACCTTC	CASSSPGQTNYGYTF
TRBJ2-1	-	TRBV4-1	TRBD2	TGCGCCAGCAGCGGACTAGCGGGAGTTAAGCAGTTCTTC	CASSGLAGVKQFF
TRBJ2-3	-	TRBV9	TRBD2	TGTGCCAGCACACCCAGCGGGAGGGCCGATGGAGATACGCAGTATTTT	CASTPSGRADGDTQYF
TRBJ2-7	-	TRBV4-2	-	TGTGCCAGCAGCCAGCCCGTTAGCGGTGCCTCCTACGAGCAGTACTTC	CASSQPVSGASYEQYF
TRBJ2-7	-	TRBV19	TRBD1	TGTGCCAGTACCTGGACAGGGGTTAACTCCTACGAGCAGTACTTC	CASTWTGVNSYEQYF
TRBJ1-4	-	TRBV5-4	-	TGTGCCAGCAGGGGCACTGATGAAAAACTGTTTTTT	CASRGTDEKLFF
TRBJ1-3	-	TRBV18	-	TGTGCCAGCTCTCTAAGCGGCGGAAAGGCTACTGGAAACACCATATATTTT	CASSLSGGKATGNTIYF
TRBJ2-7	-	TRBV5-1	TRBD1	TGCGCCAGCAGCTTGAATGGACAGGGCGGTAACGAGCAGTACTTC	CASSLNGQGGNEQYF
TRBJ1-2	once	TRBV3-1/TRBV3-2	-	TGTGCCAGCAGCCAGGGAACTGGGGCGTATGGCTACACCTTC	CASSQGTGAYGYTF
TRBJ1-1	few	TRBV27	-	TGTGCCAGCAGTTTATCATCGTCAGGAACCACTGAAGCTTTCTTT	CASSLSSSGTTEAFF
TRBJ1-3	once	TRBV4-1	TRBD1	TGCGCCAGCAGCCACCCGGGACAGGTCCCTCTCTCTGGAAACACCATATATTTT	CASSHPGQVPLSGNTIYF
TRBJ1-5	-	TRBV18	-	TGTGCCAGCTCACCCGGTTTATCCCGGCCCCAGCATTTT	CASSPGLSRPQHF
TRBJ2-7	-	TRBV15	TRBD1	TGTGCCACCAGCAGAGATCCCGGACAGGGAGACTACGAGCAGTACTTC	CATSRDPGQGDYEQYF
TRBJ1-2	-	TRBV27	TRBD1	TGTGCCAGCAGCTGGGGGGGACAGGTCGGCTATGGCTACACCTTC	CASSWGGQVGYGYTF
TRBJ1-4	-	TRBV18	TRBD1	TGTGCCAGCTCACCATTGGGACAGGGATATAATGAAAAACTGTTTTTT	CASSPLGQGYNEKLFF
TRBJ2-1	-	TRBV6-2/TRBV6-3	-	TGTGCCAGCAGTGCGCGGTTCTCCTACAATGAGCAGTTCTTC	CASSARFSYNEQFF
TRBJ1-2	-	TRBV28	-	TGTGCCAGCAGTTTCCGAGGTCCCTATGGCTACACCTTC	CASSFRGPYGYTF
TRBJ1-2	once	TRBV19	-	TGTGCCAGTAGTATAGATGAGCCTGGGAGTGGCTACACCTTC	CASSIDEPGSGYTF
TRBJ1-5	-	TRBV18	-	TGTGCCAGCTCACCACAGTCAGGCAACAATCAGCCCCAGCATTTT	CASSPQSGNNQPQHF
TRBJ2-1	few	TRBV6-2/TRBV6-3	TRBD2	TGTGCCAGCAGCCTACTAGCGGGACCTCGCAATGAGCAGTTCTTC	CASSLLAGPRNEQFF
TRBJ2-7	few	TRBV27	-	TGTGCCAGCAGTCCGAGGGCGGGGTTAGCGAGCTCCTACGAGCAGTACTTC	CASSPRAGLASSYEQYF
TRBJ1-1	-	TRBV4-2	TRBD1	TGTGCCAGCAGCCAAGAGGGACAGGGGAACACTGAAGCTTTCTTT	CASSQEGQGNTEAFF
TRBJ2-1	-	TRBV15	-	TGTGCCACCAGCAGAGGGGACTCCGCGAAAGAGCAGTTCTTC	CATSRGDSAKEQFF
TRBJ1-5	-	TRBV5-4	TRBD1	TGTGCCAGCAGCTTCTGGGACGGTCCGACAGGGAAGTTTCATCAGCCCCAGCATTTT	CASSFWDGPTGKFHQPQHF
TRBJ2-7	few	TRBV4-3	TRBD1	TGCGCCAGCAGCCAAGAAGGGGGGGACAGGGCCTACGAGCAGTACTTC	CASSQEGGDRAYEQYF
TRBJ1-5	-	TRBV6-1	-	TGTGCCAGCAGTGAAGACAGGGTCTCAATATCCCAGCATTTT	CASSEDRVSISQHF
TRBJ2-4	-	TRBV21-1	-	TGTGCCAGCAGCAGCATGCACAGGGGTGTCAAAAACATTCAGTACTTC	CASSSMHRGVKNIQYF
TRBJ1-1	-	TRBV10-3	TRBD1	TGTGCCACCTCGGGACAGATTAACACTGAAGCTTTCTTT	CATSGQINTEAFF
TRBJ2-6	-	TRBV27	TRBD2	TGTGCCAGCAGAAACGGGGGGACGGGGGCCAACGTCCTGACTTTC	CASRNGGTGANVLTF